One T cell receptor (beta chain) is described in this entry. Its antigen is unknown. The data belong to a study of T-cell reconstitution after alpha-beta-depleted transplantation in children. Deletions cut 0 bases from V and 6 bases from J, with 12 bases between. The germline V gene has CDR1 SGDLS and CDR2 YYNGEE. This CDR3 is 15 amino acids long. Preparation of the TCRbeta library used unique molecular identifiers. From the PCR reads, TCRdb called clonotypes with MiXCR, one entry per CDR3 protein. The sample lists a few hundred thousand distinct CDR3 sequences; roughly 30% were seen once. General study findings and limits: At day 60, the high TCRbeta diversity found in some patients originated from recipient T cells and thymic progenitors that had survived.

The sequence was collected from a boy in the first two years of life with Wiskott-Aldrich syndrome, due to receive a stem cell transplant. The specimen was PBMCs, collected before TCRalphabeta/CD19-depleted stem cell transplant. This chain uses TRBV9 with TRBJ1-4; D perhaps matches TRBD1 (5 bases). CDR3 DNA: TGTGCCAGCAGCGTAGATATAGGGGAGGATGAAAAACTGTTTTTT. As protein: CASSVDIGEDEKLFF.